This T cell receptor beta chain was identified during a study of T cells in Graves' hyperthyroidism and ophthalmopathy. Germline V CDR1 and CDR2: DFQATT, SNEGSKA (reference sequence). The CDR3 totals 15 residues. V gave up 0 bases and J gave up 0 bases; unmatched junction bases: 5. This clonotype has more than one count but fewer than ten. Amplified TCR beta CDR3 regions derived from RNA transcripts. In the first-round RT-PCR of the TCR CDR3, the HTBI primer set was used. MiXCR, run by TCRdb on the multiplex PCR reads, gives a single entry per CDR3 protein. The sample has nearly 750,000 distinct CDR3 sequences; approximately 40% are singletons.

The sequence was obtained from a woman aged 40 to 49 with Graves' hyperthyroidism. The chain joins TRBV20-1 to TRBJ2-7, with 7 bases identical to TRBD2. The source material was blood. This chain's CDR3 is CSARDEGGSSYEQYF. The CDR3 DNA follows: TGCAGTGCTAGAGATGAGGGCGGGAGCTCCTACGAGCAGTACTTC.